The present T cell receptor beta chain was sequenced within a study of blood T cell repertoires in COVID-19. This clone was counted a single time. Sequenced by immunoSEQ multiplex PCR; TCRdb stores in-frame clones only, minus some. Here the sample spans over 150,000 clones, roughly four fifths being singletons. Trimming left V 5 bases short and J 5 bases short, with 13 bases between. Germline CDR1 LNHDA, CDR2 SQIVND (reference sequence). The CDR3 loop spans 14 amino acids. The sample was peripheral blood. The gene calls are TRBV19 and TRBJ1-5, with D uncertain. This TCR was recovered from an elderly woman with acute or convalescent COVID-19. CDR3: CASSLIQSHQPQHF. In DNA form, the CDR3 reads TGTGCCAGTAGTCTTATACAGAGCCATCAGCCCCAGCATTTT.